This TCR beta chain was captured by sequencing in a study of T-cell memory formation after mild COVID-19. Study-wide context: TCR clusters largely stayed donor specific.

Study-level points and caveats: Clones which contracted sat mainly in CM and EM if CD4+, and in EMRA if CD8+. Cross-reactive memory seemingly joined, as some responding clones were found in pre-infection memory. Contracting clones, day 15 to 85, had balanced CD4/CD8, and later expanders favored CD4+.

As to this clonotype: The antigen is not known.

Trimming removed 3 bases from V and 1 base from J; junction bases left unmatched: 4. There are 15 residues in the CDR3. Germline V gene sequence: CDR1 SGDLS, CDR2 YYNGEE. TCRdb redid the calling of the 5' RACE reads with MiXCR, one entry per CDR3 protein. The sample records about 82,000 distinct CDR3 sequences, about 12% being singletons. This TCR came from an adult woman who had mild COVID-19 (a few samples of this study predate the infection). Cell type and time point are not known. Sequenced input: PBMCs or a T cell subset sorted from them (not recorded which). The rearrangement links TRBV9 to TRBJ2-7, with 10 bases identical to TRBD2. CDR3 sequence (DNA): TGTGCCAGCAGCGCTAGCGGGAGTGCGTCCTACGAGCAGTACTTC. Translating it yields CASSASGSASYEQYF.